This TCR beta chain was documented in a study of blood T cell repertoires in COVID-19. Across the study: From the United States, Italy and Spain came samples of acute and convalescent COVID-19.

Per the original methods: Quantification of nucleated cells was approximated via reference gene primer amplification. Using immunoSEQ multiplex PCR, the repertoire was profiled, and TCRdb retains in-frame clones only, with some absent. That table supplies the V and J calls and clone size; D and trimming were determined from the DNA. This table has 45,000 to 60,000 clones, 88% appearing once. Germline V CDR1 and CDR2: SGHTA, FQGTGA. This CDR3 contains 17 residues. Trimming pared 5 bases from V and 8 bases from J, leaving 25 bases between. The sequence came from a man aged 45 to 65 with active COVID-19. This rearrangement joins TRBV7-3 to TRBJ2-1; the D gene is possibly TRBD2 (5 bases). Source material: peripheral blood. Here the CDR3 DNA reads TGTGCCAGCAGCCGGAGAGGGCGATCCGCCATTTACGATGAGCAGTTCTTC. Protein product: CASSRRGRSAIYDEQFF.